Listed below are T cell receptor beta chains from one sample, sequenced in a study of cytomegalovirus exposure and HLA in healthy donors. The repertoire was sequenced with immunoSEQ multiplex PCR; TCRdb's copy has only in-frame clones and lacks some. Of over 30,000 clones in the sample, around two thirds were seen once. Sequencing was carried out using PBMCs. All receptors come from a man aged 50 to 60 in good health and CMV-seropositive. The CDR3 runs from the conserved cysteine through the conserved F or W. The order of the fields is V gene, D gene, clone size, J gene, CDR3 DNA, CDR3 protein. The D gene is left open where the match is weak. Clone sizes are given selectively: once, few, many, or a class where the clone is expanded.

v_call: TRBV15
d_call: TRBD1
clone_size: -
j_call: TRBJ1-4
cdr3_nt: TGTGCCACCAGCGGGAACAGGGGTTTTGAAAAACTGTTTTTT
cdr3_aa: CATSGNRGFEKLFF

v_call: TRBV5-4
d_call: TRBD2
clone_size: few
j_call: TRBJ2-1
cdr3_nt: TGTGCCAGCAGCTTCCTTAGCGGGACCTACAATGAGCAGTTCTTC
cdr3_aa: CASSFLSGTYNEQFF

v_call: TRBV5-1
d_call: TRBD2
clone_size: -
j_call: TRBJ2-7
cdr3_nt: TGCGCCAGCAGCTTGGAAGCGGCTAGCGGCTACGAGCAGTACTTC
cdr3_aa: CASSLEAASGYEQYF

v_call: TRBV5-4
d_call: TRBD2
clone_size: -
j_call: TRBJ2-7
cdr3_nt: TGTGCCAGCAGCAAAACGGGACTAGCGGTTTCCTACGAGCAGTACTTC
cdr3_aa: CASSKTGLAVSYEQYF

v_call: TRBV10-3
d_call: TRBD1
clone_size: -
j_call: TRBJ2-7
cdr3_nt: TGTGCCATCAGTGAGCCGGACAGGAGCTCCTACGAGCAGTACTTC
cdr3_aa: CAISEPDRSSYEQYF

v_call: TRBV4-1
d_call: -
clone_size: -
j_call: TRBJ1-4
cdr3_nt: TGCGCCAGCAGCCAAGTCGGGGGGAATGAAAAACTGTTTTTT
cdr3_aa: CASSQVGGNEKLFF

v_call: TRBV5-4
d_call: -
clone_size: -
j_call: TRBJ2-2
cdr3_nt: TGTGCCAGCAGCTTGAATAGCGACGGGGAGCTGTTTTTT
cdr3_aa: CASSLNSDGELFF

v_call: TRBV29-1
d_call: TRBD2
clone_size: -
j_call: TRBJ2-7
cdr3_nt: TGCAGCGGCGGGCTAGCGGGGGGCGAGCAGTACTTC
cdr3_aa: CSGGLAGGEQYF

v_call: TRBV27
d_call: TRBD1
clone_size: few
j_call: TRBJ2-7
cdr3_nt: TGTGCCAGCAGGACAGGGGCCTACGAGCAGTACTTC
cdr3_aa: CASRTGAYEQYF

v_call: TRBV29-1
d_call: -
clone_size: few
j_call: TRBJ1-2
cdr3_nt: TGCAGCGTTGAAGAATCCTACTATGGCTACACCTTC
cdr3_aa: CSVEESYYGYTF

v_call: TRBV29-1
d_call: TRBD2
clone_size: -
j_call: TRBJ2-3
cdr3_nt: TGCAGCGGCCAAAGCGGGACCATTAATACGCAGTATTTT
cdr3_aa: CSGQSGTINTQYF

v_call: TRBV7-2
d_call: -
clone_size: -
j_call: TRBJ2-1
cdr3_nt: TGTGCCAGCAGCGAGAGTCGACAGTCGGCTGAGCAGTTCTTC
cdr3_aa: CASSESRQSAEQFF

v_call: TRBV27
d_call: TRBD1
clone_size: -
j_call: TRBJ2-1
cdr3_nt: TGTGCCAGCAGTTTGAGAACAGGGGGCATCAATGAGCAGTTCTTC
cdr3_aa: CASSLRTGGINEQFF

v_call: TRBV5-1
d_call: -
clone_size: once
j_call: TRBJ1-1
cdr3_nt: TGCGCCAGCAGCCCTACAGCAGGGGTCCCTGAAGCTTTCTTT
cdr3_aa: CASSPTAGVPEAFF

v_call: TRBV5-1
d_call: -
clone_size: few
j_call: TRBJ2-1
cdr3_nt: TGCGCCAGCAGCCGGGACTCCTACAATGAGCAGTTCTTC
cdr3_aa: CASSRDSYNEQFF

v_call: TRBV5-1
d_call: TRBD1
clone_size: few
j_call: TRBJ1-5
cdr3_nt: TGCGCCAGCAGCCTGATACCGGGACAGGGGAGTCAGCCCCAGCATTTT
cdr3_aa: CASSLIPGQGSQPQHF

v_call: TRBV5-6
d_call: TRBD2
clone_size: -
j_call: TRBJ2-1
cdr3_nt: TGTGCCAGCAGCCTGGGACTAGCGGGAGTTGAGCAGTTCTTC
cdr3_aa: CASSLGLAGVEQFF

v_call: TRBV29-1
d_call: -
clone_size: -
j_call: TRBJ2-2
cdr3_nt: TGCAGCGTCCTAGGGCAGGGCGGGGAGCTGTTTTTT
cdr3_aa: CSVLGQGGELFF

v_call: TRBV5-1
d_call: -
clone_size: -
j_call: TRBJ2-5
cdr3_nt: TGCGCCAGCAGTCCAATCCCCGGGGAGACCCAGTACTTC
cdr3_aa: CASSPIPGETQYF

v_call: TRBV7-2
d_call: TRBD2
clone_size: few
j_call: TRBJ2-7
cdr3_nt: TGTGCCAGCAGCTTAGTAGCGGGAGGGGAATACGAGCAGTACTTC
cdr3_aa: CASSLVAGGEYEQYF

v_call: TRBV6-6
d_call: -
clone_size: -
j_call: TRBJ1-1
cdr3_nt: TGTGCCAGCAGTCCGAGGGCCCTGAACACTGAAGCTTTCTTT
cdr3_aa: CASSPRALNTEAFF

v_call: TRBV15
d_call: TRBD2
clone_size: -
j_call: TRBJ2-1
cdr3_nt: TGTGCCACCGGTAGCGGGGAGAGCTCCTACAATGAGCAGTTCTTC
cdr3_aa: CATGSGESSYNEQFF

v_call: TRBV7-7
d_call: -
clone_size: -
j_call: TRBJ1-5
cdr3_nt: TGTGCCAGCAGCTTAGAGCGGCAGTCCCAGCATTTT
cdr3_aa: CASSLERQSQHF

v_call: TRBV7-2
d_call: -
clone_size: once
j_call: TRBJ1-6
cdr3_nt: TGTGCCAGCTCCGTACGGAATTCACCCCTCCACTTT
cdr3_aa: CASSVRNSPLHF

v_call: TRBV5-1
d_call: TRBD1
clone_size: -
j_call: TRBJ2-7
cdr3_nt: TGCGCCAGCAGCTTGAGACAGGGGTCCTACGAGCAGTACTTC
cdr3_aa: CASSLRQGSYEQYF

v_call: TRBV30
d_call: TRBD1
clone_size: few
j_call: TRBJ1-1
cdr3_nt: TGTGCCTGGTTCCGGGACAGGGCCTTGAACACTGAAGCTTTCTTT
cdr3_aa: CAWFRDRALNTEAFF

v_call: TRBV7-9
d_call: TRBD2
clone_size: few
j_call: TRBJ2-5
cdr3_nt: TGTGCCAGCAGCTTAGGACTAGCGGGAATCCAAGAGACCCAGTACTTC
cdr3_aa: CASSLGLAGIQETQYF

v_call: TRBV29-1
d_call: -
clone_size: -
j_call: TRBJ2-7
cdr3_nt: TGCAGCGTTGAAGCGAACCGCGCGGGAACCTACGAGCAGTACTTC
cdr3_aa: CSVEANRAGTYEQYF

v_call: TRBV9
d_call: -
clone_size: few
j_call: TRBJ1-2
cdr3_nt: TGTGCCAGCACACGGGGTAACTATGGCTACACCTTC
cdr3_aa: CASTRGNYGYTF

v_call: TRBV7-2
d_call: -
clone_size: -
j_call: TRBJ2-7
cdr3_nt: TGTGCCAGCAGCCGCCGGGTCGGTCACGAGCAGTACTTC
cdr3_aa: CASSRRVGHEQYF

v_call: TRBV2
d_call: TRBD1
clone_size: -
j_call: TRBJ1-5
cdr3_nt: TGTGCCAGCAGTGTCAGGGGGGATCAGCCCCAGCATTTT
cdr3_aa: CASSVRGDQPQHF

v_call: TRBV30
d_call: -
clone_size: -
j_call: TRBJ1-4
cdr3_nt: TGTGCCTGGTCGAAGGGGCAGTTCACAGAAAAACTGTTTTTT
cdr3_aa: CAWSKGQFTEKLFF

v_call: TRBV28
d_call: TRBD1
clone_size: -
j_call: TRBJ2-1
cdr3_nt: TGTGCCAGCGGTGGGTCCGGGACAGGGAGAACCAATGAGCAGTTCTTC
cdr3_aa: CASGGSGTGRTNEQFF

v_call: TRBV28
d_call: -
clone_size: -
j_call: TRBJ1-4
cdr3_nt: TGTGCCAGCAGACTGGGGCCATACCAAAATGAAAAACTGTTTTTT
cdr3_aa: CASRLGPYQNEKLFF

v_call: TRBV4-3
d_call: -
clone_size: few
j_call: TRBJ2-3
cdr3_nt: TGCGCCAGCAGCCAAGCGTTGGCCCTCACAGATACGCAGTATTTT
cdr3_aa: CASSQALALTDTQYF

v_call: TRBV7-9
d_call: TRBD2
clone_size: once
j_call: TRBJ2-2
cdr3_nt: TGTGCCAGCAGCGACACTAGCGGGAGCCCCGGGGAGCTGTTTTTT
cdr3_aa: CASSDTSGSPGELFF

v_call: TRBV29-1
d_call: -
clone_size: once
j_call: TRBJ2-7
cdr3_nt: TGCAGCGTTGGTGGCCCCTACGAGCAGTACTTC
cdr3_aa: CSVGGPYEQYF

v_call: TRBV30
d_call: -
clone_size: -
j_call: TRBJ1-1
cdr3_nt: TGTGCCTGGAGTGTAAGCGGCCTTGTCGCTGAAGCTTTCTTT
cdr3_aa: CAWSVSGLVAEAFF

v_call: TRBV14
d_call: TRBD1
clone_size: -
j_call: TRBJ1-2
cdr3_nt: TGTGCCAGCAGCCAGTCTTACAGGGGGCGCGGCTATGGCTACACCTTC
cdr3_aa: CASSQSYRGRGYGYTF

v_call: TRBV19
d_call: -
clone_size: -
j_call: TRBJ1-1
cdr3_nt: TGTGCCAGTAGTCCCTATGTAACGAGGACTGAAGCTTTCTTT
cdr3_aa: CASSPYVTRTEAFF

v_call: TRBV30
d_call: TRBD1
clone_size: -
j_call: TRBJ2-7
cdr3_nt: TGTGCCTCTTCTTTGAGGACAGGGGCCTACGAGCAGTACTTC
cdr3_aa: CASSLRTGAYEQYF

v_call: TRBV5-1
d_call: TRBD1
clone_size: -
j_call: TRBJ2-2
cdr3_nt: TGCGCCAGCAGTCCCGGGACAGGGAACGGGGAGCTGTTTTTT
cdr3_aa: CASSPGTGNGELFF

v_call: TRBV29-1
d_call: TRBD1
clone_size: -
j_call: TRBJ1-2
cdr3_nt: TGCAGCTGCGGCGACAGGGACAGGGGCTACACCTTC
cdr3_aa: CSCGDRDRGYTF

v_call: TRBV5-6
d_call: -
clone_size: -
j_call: TRBJ2-7
cdr3_nt: TGTGCCAGCAGCTTGAGACAGTCTTACGAGCAGTACTTC
cdr3_aa: CASSLRQSYEQYF

v_call: TRBV19
d_call: TRBD1
clone_size: -
j_call: TRBJ2-3
cdr3_nt: TGTGCCAGTAGTGTGGGACAGGGGAATGCGGATACGCAGTATTTT
cdr3_aa: CASSVGQGNADTQYF

v_call: TRBV6-5
d_call: TRBD1
clone_size: -
j_call: TRBJ2-7
cdr3_nt: TGTGCCAGCAGTTACGACAGGGGGCTCTACGAGCAGTACTTC
cdr3_aa: CASSYDRGLYEQYF

v_call: TRBV6-1
d_call: -
clone_size: few
j_call: TRBJ2-7
cdr3_nt: TGTGCCAGCAGTGAAGCTAACAGGGAAGTCTTCGAGCAGTACTTC
cdr3_aa: CASSEANREVFEQYF

v_call: TRBV2
d_call: TRBD1
clone_size: -
j_call: TRBJ2-7
cdr3_nt: TGTGCCACGCGGACAGGGGTTATCTACGAGCAGTACTTC
cdr3_aa: CATRTGVIYEQYF

v_call: TRBV15
d_call: -
clone_size: -
j_call: TRBJ1-4
cdr3_nt: TGTGCCACCAGCAGAGAAGAGGAAAAACTGTTTTTT
cdr3_aa: CATSREEEKLFF

v_call: TRBV15
d_call: TRBD1
clone_size: -
j_call: TRBJ2-7
cdr3_nt: TGTGCCACCAGCATCCGGGACAGGGGTAACGAGCAGTACTTC
cdr3_aa: CATSIRDRGNEQYF

v_call: TRBV2
d_call: -
clone_size: once
j_call: TRBJ1-5
cdr3_nt: TGTGCCAGCAGTGGTACAGGTAGTCAGCCCCAGCATTTT
cdr3_aa: CASSGTGSQPQHF

v_call: TRBV27
d_call: TRBD1
clone_size: -
j_call: TRBJ1-4
cdr3_nt: TGTGCCACCTCTCCCAGAACAGGGGGTGAAAAACTGTTTTTT
cdr3_aa: CATSPRTGGEKLFF

v_call: TRBV29-1
d_call: -
clone_size: once
j_call: TRBJ2-1
cdr3_nt: TGCAGCGTTGGTACACAGAGATACAATGAGCAGTTCTTC
cdr3_aa: CSVGTQRYNEQFF

v_call: TRBV29-1
d_call: TRBD1
clone_size: once
j_call: TRBJ2-5
cdr3_nt: TGCAGCGGGACCGGGACAGGGGAGTGGGAGACCCAGTACTTC
cdr3_aa: CSGTGTGEWETQYF

v_call: TRBV2
d_call: -
clone_size: -
j_call: TRBJ1-4
cdr3_nt: TGTGCCAGCAGTCTCGGACAAGGCCGAGAAAAACTGTTTTTT
cdr3_aa: CASSLGQGREKLFF

v_call: TRBV6-5
d_call: -
clone_size: -
j_call: TRBJ2-5
cdr3_nt: TGTGCCAGCAGTTCGGGTTTGCAGCAAGAGACCCAGTACTTC
cdr3_aa: CASSSGLQQETQYF